This T cell receptor beta chain was identified in a study of cytomegalovirus exposure and HLA in healthy donors. Worth noting for this clone: Antigen specificity is unknown.

Study-level findings and limits: Further analysis, carried out later, found HLA-associated TCR beta chains more clonally expanded than equally common other chains.

13 Jbeta primers and 60 Vbeta primers were used for the PCR. Repertoires were generated with immunoSEQ multiplex PCR, while TCRdb's copy carries only in-frame clones and drops some. Altogether 160,000 or so clones are present, around four fifths being singletons, with the ten largest covering about 1.5%. Unmatched junction bases numbered 2, after V lost 0 bases and J lost 6 bases. The CDR3 has 14 amino acids. Germline CDR1 MNHEY, CDR2 SVGAGI. The sequencing input was PBMCs. The V call is TRBV6-5, the J call TRBJ2-7; TRBD1 matches 10 bases. The clonotype comes from a male donor in good health and CMV-seronegative. The DNA of the CDR3 is TGTGCCAGCAGTTACTCGACAGGGGGCTTCGAGCAGTACTTC. Protein: CASSYSTGGFEQYF.